The T cell receptor beta chain under discussion was sequenced for a study of blood T cell repertoires in COVID-19. A remark on this clone: At one end, the junction sequence differs from germline, possibly due to a read error.

Assay used: immunoSEQ multiplex PCR; TCRdb lists only in-frame clones, some missing. This table holds 52,000 or so clones, 70% to 80% found once. Germline V gene sequence: CDR1 SNHLY, CDR2 FYNNEI. The CDR3 has 13 amino acids. The chain uses TRBV2 and TRBJ1-2; D not resolved. This receptor was identified in a man aged 50 to 59 with active or convalescent COVID-19. The sample consisted of peripheral blood. CDR3 loop: CASSEGIGYGYTF. The CDR3 DNA sequence: TGTGCCAGCAGCGAAGGTATCGGCTATGGCTACACCTTC.